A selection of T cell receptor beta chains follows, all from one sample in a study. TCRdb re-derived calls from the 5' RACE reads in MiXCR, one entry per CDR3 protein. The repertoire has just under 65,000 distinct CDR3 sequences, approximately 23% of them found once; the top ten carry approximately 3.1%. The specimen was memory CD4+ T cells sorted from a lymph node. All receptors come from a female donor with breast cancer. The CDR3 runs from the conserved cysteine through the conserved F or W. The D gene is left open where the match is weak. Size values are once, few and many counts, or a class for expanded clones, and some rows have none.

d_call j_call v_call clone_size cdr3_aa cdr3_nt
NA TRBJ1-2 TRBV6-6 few CAGSGTDYGYTF TGTGCCGGCAGCGGGACGGATTATGGCTACACCTTC
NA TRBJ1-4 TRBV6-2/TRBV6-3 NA CASGRWDRQEKLFF TGTGCCAGCGGCCGGTGGGACCGACAAGAAAAACTGTTTTTT
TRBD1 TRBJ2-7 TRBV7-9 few CASSFNGQGVDEQYF TGTGCCAGCAGCTTCAACGGACAGGGAGTGGACGAGCAGTACTTC
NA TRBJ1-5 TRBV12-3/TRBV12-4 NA CASQVVGNQPQHF TGTGCCAGTCAGGTCGTGGGGAATCAGCCCCAGCATTTT
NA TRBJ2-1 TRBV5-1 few CASSAGQRHEQFF TGCGCCAGCAGCGCGGGCCAGCGCCATGAGCAGTTCTTC
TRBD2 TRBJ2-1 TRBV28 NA CARSFTARRGAWNEQFF TGTGCCCGCAGTTTTACGGCCCGGCGGGGGGCATGGAATGAGCAGTTCTTC
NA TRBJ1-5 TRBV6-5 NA CASRFLRDGNQPQHF TGTGCCAGCAGATTCTTGAGGGACGGCAATCAGCCCCAGCATTTT
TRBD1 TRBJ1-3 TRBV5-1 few CASSSTTTGTGNTIYF TGCGCCAGCAGCTCCACGACGACAGGGACCGGAAACACCATATATTTT
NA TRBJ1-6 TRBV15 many CATSRGEQNSPLHF TGTGCCACCAGCAGAGGAGAGCAGAATTCACCCCTCCACTTT
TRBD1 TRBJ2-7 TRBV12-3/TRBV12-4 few CASSLRGGQGASYEQYF TGTGCCAGCAGTTTAAGGGGTGGACAGGGGGCATCCTACGAGCAGTACTTC
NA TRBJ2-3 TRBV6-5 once CASRGDTETQYF TGTGCCAGCAGGGGAGATACAGAAACCCAGTACTTT
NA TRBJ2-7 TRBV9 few CASSVAWRSSYEQYF TGTGCCAGCAGCGTAGCTTGGCGGAGCTCCTACGAGCAGTACTTC
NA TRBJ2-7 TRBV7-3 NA CASSQGTSYEQYF TGTGCCAGCAGCCAAGGAACTTCCTACGAGCAGTACTTC
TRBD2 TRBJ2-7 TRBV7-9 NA CASSHDMSKRESNEQYF TGTGCCAGCAGCCACGATATGTCGAAGCGGGAGTCCAACGAGCAGTACTTC
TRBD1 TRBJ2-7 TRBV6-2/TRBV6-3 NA CASLGQEFWEQYF TGTGCCAGCCTCGGACAGGAATTTTGGGAGCAGTACTTC
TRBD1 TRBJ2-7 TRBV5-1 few CASSSGTGGAEQYF TGCGCCAGCTCCTCGGGGACAGGGGGCGCGGAGCAGTACTTC
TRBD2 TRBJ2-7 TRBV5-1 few CASSLVLAGRHYEQYF TGCGCCAGCAGCTTGGTACTAGCGGGGAGGCACTACGAGCAGTACTTC
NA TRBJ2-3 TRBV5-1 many CASRPWVSTDTQYF TGCGCCAGCAGACCCTGGGTCAGCACAGATACGCAGTATTTT
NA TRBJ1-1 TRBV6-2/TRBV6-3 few CASSLTRQNTEAFF TGTGCCAGCAGCCTCACTAGACAGAACACTGAAGCTTTCTTT
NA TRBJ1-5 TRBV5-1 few CASSLGGPGSNQPQHF TGCGCCAGCAGCTTGGGAGGGCCCGGGAGCAATCAGCCCCAGCATTTT
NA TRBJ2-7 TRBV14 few CASSQDRVNEQYF TGTGCCAGCAGCCAAGACAGGGTGAACGAGCAGTACTTC
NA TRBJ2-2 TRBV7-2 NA CASRGTNTGELFF TGTGCCAGCCGCGGCACGAACACCGGGGAGCTGTTTTTT
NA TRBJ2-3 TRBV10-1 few CASSAGVSGTDTQYF TGCGCCAGCAGTGCCGGGGTTTCAGGCACAGATACGCAGTATTTT
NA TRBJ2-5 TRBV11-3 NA CASGRIQETQYF TGTGCCAGCGGCCGGATTCAAGAGACCCAGTACTTC
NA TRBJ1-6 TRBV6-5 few CASSYLRWDSPLHF TGTGCCAGCAGTTACCTCAGGTGGGATTCACCCCTCCACTTT
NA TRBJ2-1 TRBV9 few CASSVDRTHNEQFF TGTGCCAGCAGCGTAGACAGGACCCACAATGAGCAGTTCTTC
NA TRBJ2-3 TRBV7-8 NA CASSLNGDRPTDTQYF TGTGCCAGCAGCCTAAACGGCGACAGACCCACAGATACGCAGTATTTT
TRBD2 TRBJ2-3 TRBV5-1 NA CASSPAGTSGEVSTDTQYF TGCGCCAGCAGCCCCGCCGGGACTAGCGGGGAAGTTAGCACAGATACGCAGTATTTT
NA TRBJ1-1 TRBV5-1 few CASSLRGTNTEAFF TGCGCCAGCAGCTTACGGGGGACAAACACTGAAGCTTTCTTT